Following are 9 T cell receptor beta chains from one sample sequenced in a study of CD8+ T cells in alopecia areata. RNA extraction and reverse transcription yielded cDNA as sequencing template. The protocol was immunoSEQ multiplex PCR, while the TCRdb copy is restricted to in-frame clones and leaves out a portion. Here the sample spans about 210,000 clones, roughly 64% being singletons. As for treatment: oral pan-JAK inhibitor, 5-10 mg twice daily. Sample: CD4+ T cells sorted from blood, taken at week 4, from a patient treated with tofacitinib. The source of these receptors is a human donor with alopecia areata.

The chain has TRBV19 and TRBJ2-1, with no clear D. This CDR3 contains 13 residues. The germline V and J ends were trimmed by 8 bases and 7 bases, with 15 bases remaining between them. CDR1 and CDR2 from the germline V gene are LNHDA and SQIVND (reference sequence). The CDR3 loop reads CASSGPLRNEQFF. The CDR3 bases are TGTGCCAGTTCCGGGCCCTTACGGAATGAGCAGTTCTTC.

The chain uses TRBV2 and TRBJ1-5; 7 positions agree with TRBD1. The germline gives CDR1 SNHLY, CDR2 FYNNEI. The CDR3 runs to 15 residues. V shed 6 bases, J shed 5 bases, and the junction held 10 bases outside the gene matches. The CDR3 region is CASRKDRQVYQPQHF. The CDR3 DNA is TGTGCCAGCAGGAAGGACAGGCAGGTTTATCAGCCCCAGCATTTT.

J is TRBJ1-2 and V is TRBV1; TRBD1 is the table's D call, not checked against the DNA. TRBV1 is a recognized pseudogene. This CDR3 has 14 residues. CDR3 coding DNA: TGCACCAGCAGCCGGGCAGGGCGAAACTATGGCTACACCTTC. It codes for CTSSRAGRNYGYTF.

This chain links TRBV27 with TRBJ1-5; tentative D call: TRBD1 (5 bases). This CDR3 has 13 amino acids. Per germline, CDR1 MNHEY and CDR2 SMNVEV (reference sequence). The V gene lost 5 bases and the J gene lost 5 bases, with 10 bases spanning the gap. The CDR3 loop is CASSQTVDQPQHF. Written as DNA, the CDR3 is TGTGCCAGCAGTCAGACAGTTGATCAGCCCCAGCATTTT.

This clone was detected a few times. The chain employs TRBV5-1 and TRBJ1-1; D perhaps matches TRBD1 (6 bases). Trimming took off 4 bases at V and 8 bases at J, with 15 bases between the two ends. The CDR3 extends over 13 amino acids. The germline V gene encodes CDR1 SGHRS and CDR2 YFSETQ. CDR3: CASSNSPTGEAFF. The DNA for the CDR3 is TGCGCCAGCAGCAACTCGCCAACAGGGGAAGCTTTCTTT.

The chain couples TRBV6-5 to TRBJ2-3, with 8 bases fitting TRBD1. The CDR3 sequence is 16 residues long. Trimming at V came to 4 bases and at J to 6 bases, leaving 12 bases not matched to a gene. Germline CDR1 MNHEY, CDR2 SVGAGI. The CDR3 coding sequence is TGTGCCAGCAGTTTCGCGACCGGGACAGGTTCCGATACGCAGTATTTT. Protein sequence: CASSFATGTGSDTQYF.

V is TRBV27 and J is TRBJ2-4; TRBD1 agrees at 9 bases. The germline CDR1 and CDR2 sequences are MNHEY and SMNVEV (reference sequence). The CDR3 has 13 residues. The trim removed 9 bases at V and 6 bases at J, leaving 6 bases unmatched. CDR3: CASLDRGLNIQYF. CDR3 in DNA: TGTGCCAGTCTGGACAGGGGCTTAAACATTCAGTACTTC.

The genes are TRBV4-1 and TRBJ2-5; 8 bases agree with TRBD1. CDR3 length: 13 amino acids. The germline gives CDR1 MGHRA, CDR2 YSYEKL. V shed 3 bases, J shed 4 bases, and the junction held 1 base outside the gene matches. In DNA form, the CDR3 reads TGCGCCAGCAGCCAGGGACAGGCAGAGACCCAGTACTTC. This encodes CASSQGQAETQYF.

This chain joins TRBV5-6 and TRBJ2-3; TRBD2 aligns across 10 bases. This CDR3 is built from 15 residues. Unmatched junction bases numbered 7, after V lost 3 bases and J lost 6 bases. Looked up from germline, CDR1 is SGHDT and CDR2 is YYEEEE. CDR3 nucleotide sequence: TGTGCCAGCAGCTCCAGCGGGGGGGCGTATGATACGCAGTATTTT. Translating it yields CASSSSGGAYDTQYF.